The rows below give T cell receptor beta chains drawn from one sample of a study of blood T cells in healthy people across ages. TCRdb redid the calling of the 5' RACE reads with MiXCR, one entry per CDR3 protein. The sample has hundreds of thousands of distinct CDR3 sequences, around 24% seen once. The same data also went into a second study, on T cells of mothers and their children.

What was sequenced was blood. The receptor source for this set is a boy under 18 in good health. CDR3s include the opening cysteine and the closing phenylalanine or tryptophan. The order of the fields is V gene, D gene, J gene, clone size, CDR3 DNA, CDR3 protein. The D gene is left open where the match is weak. Expanded clones get a size class; other rows say once, few or many, or leave the size out.

TRBV6-1	-	TRBJ1-2	-	TGTGCCAGCAGCTTGGACCTTAACTATGGCTGCACCTTC	CASSLDLNYGCTF
TRBV20-1	-	TRBJ1-1	few	TGCAGTGCTGATAGCGCGGGGGCAGGAGCTTTCTTT	CSADSAGAGAFF
TRBV20-1	-	TRBJ1-2	-	TGCAGTGCAAGGGAGTCGAGGGGGGACTATGGCTACACCTTC	CSARESRGDYGYTF
TRBV19	-	TRBJ2-1	-	TGTGCCAGTAGTGATAACGGGACTCCGGACCGTGAGCAGTTCTTC	CASSDNGTPDREQFF
TRBV4-2	TRBD1	TRBJ1-2	few	TGTGCCAGCAGCCAAGATTCGAGACAGGGAAGAAGCTATGGCTACACCTTC	CASSQDSRQGRSYGYTF
TRBV29-1	TRBD1	TRBJ2-2	-	TGCAGCGTTGAAGCCTGGGACAGCTACACCGGGGAGCTGTTTTTT	CSVEAWDSYTGELFF
TRBV28	TRBD1	TRBJ2-7	-	TGTGCCAGCAGTCGAACTCCCGGGACAGGGTCCTACGAGCAGTACTTC	CASSRTPGTGSYEQYF
TRBV7-8	-	TRBJ2-6	once	TGTGCCAGCAGCTTAGGGTCTAGCCCCACCTCTGGGGCCAACGTCCTGACTTTC	CASSLGSSPTSGANVLTF
TRBV20-1	-	TRBJ2-1	few	TGCAGTGCTAGAGAGGGGGAAAAGTTCTTC	CSAREGEKFF
TRBV6-1	-	TRBJ2-4	few	TGTGCCAGCAAAGACGGGGAGCGAGCCAAAAACATTCAGTACTTC	CASKDGERAKNIQYF
TRBV7-3	TRBD1	TRBJ1-1	-	TGTGCCAGCAGCCCGATCGGACAGGGGGGGGAAGCTTTCTTT	CASSPIGQGGEAFF
TRBV27	TRBD2	TRBJ2-1	-	TGTGCCAGCAGGGTAGCGGGAATGGGCTACAATGAGCAGTTCTTC	CASRVAGMGYNEQFF
TRBV2	TRBD1	TRBJ2-2	few	TGTGCCAGCAGGCAGACAGGGGGTACCGGGGAGTTGTTTTTT	CASRQTGGTGELFF
TRBV6-1	-	TRBJ2-5	few	TGTGCCAGCAGCCCCCAGAAGCAGCCAGGCGCCTCCCAAGAGACCCAGTACTTC	CASSPQKQPGASQETQYF
TRBV9	-	TRBJ2-7	few	TGTGCCCTTCGGGGACATGTTTCCTACGAGCAGTACTTC	CALRGHVSYEQYF
TRBV11-2	-	TRBJ2-5	few	TGTGCCAGCAGCTGGCCCATGGAAGAGACCCAGTACTTC	CASSWPMEETQYF
TRBV4-2	TRBD2	TRBJ2-4	-	TGTGCCAGCAGCCCTCGGGTAGCGGGGCTAGCCAAAAACATTCAGTACTTC	CASSPRVAGLAKNIQYF
TRBV5-4	-	TRBJ2-5	-	TGCGCCAGCAGCTTGAGTTCGGCGGGGTCTGAGACCCAGTACTTC	CASSLSSAGSETQYF
TRBV7-9	TRBD2	TRBJ2-1	-	TGTGCCAGCAGCTCCCTAAATAGCGGGGCATTCTCCTACAATGAGCAGTTCTTC	CASSSLNSGAFSYNEQFF
TRBV20-1	TRBD2	TRBJ2-5	few	TGCAGTGCTGCGGATGGGAGCGGGGGGTCGGAGACCCAGTACTTC	CSAADGSGGSETQYF
TRBV2	-	TRBJ2-1	-	TGTGCCAGCAGTTTCCCAGGGAGAAATGAGCAGTTCTTC	CASSFPGRNEQFF
TRBV20-1	TRBD2	TRBJ2-7	-	TGCAGTGCTGGCCCCCGGGGGGTTCGAAACGAGCAGTACTTC	CSAGPRGVRNEQYF